What follows are 5 T cell receptor beta chains derived from one specimen sequenced in a study of identifying expanded T cells in peripheral blood. TCRdb's copy holds only in-frame clones and misses some; the assay was immunoSEQ multiplex PCR. The sample carries 100,000 to 150,000 clones, around four fifths recorded once. The sequencing sample was made of blood. Receptors were obtained from a person aged 18 to 70 in good health.

The genes are TRBV11-2 and TRBJ1-4, with 11 bases fitting TRBD1. J gave up 5 bases and V 1 base, and 6 bases lay outside the gene matches. Germline values: CDR1 SGHAT, CDR2 FQNNGV. The CDR3 runs to 17 residues. CDR3 sequence reads: CASSLGTGGFRNEKLFF. Written as DNA, the CDR3 is TGTGCCAGCAGCTTAGGGACAGGGGGCTTTAGGAATGAAAAACTGTTTTTT.

This chain joins TRBV7-3 and TRBJ1-1; D gene uncertain. The V and J ends lost 4 bases and 6 bases respectively, with 15 bases between them. The CDR3 contains 14 residues. The germline V gene has CDR1 SGHTA and CDR2 FQGTGA. The CDR3 DNA reads as TGTGCCAGCAGCTCAGGCGCGAGGTCAGCTGAAGCTTTCTTT. Protein sequence: CASSSGARSAEAFF.

This clone was observed a few times. This chain joins TRBV29-1 and TRBJ1-4; D is perhaps TRBD1 (5 bases). The length of the CDR3 is 12 residues. Germline V gene lookup returns CDR1 SQVTM and CDR2 ANQGSEA. V lost 6 bases to trimming and J lost 9 bases, with 14 bases between them. The CDR3 region has the DNA TGCAGCGTGCAAAACCGGACAAAAAAACTGTTTTTT. Translated: CSVQNRTKKLFF.

This chain connects TRBV4-2 to TRBJ1-2; no clear D. CDR1 is LGHNA and CDR2 is YNFKEQ in the germline V gene. Trimming removed 1 base from V and 5 bases from J, with 17 bases in between. This CDR3 contains 16 residues. The CDR3 spells CASSQVDGASQYGYTF. The CDR3 nucleotides read TGTGCCAGCAGCCAAGTTGACGGAGCTTCTCAGTATGGCTACACCTTC.

The CDR3 reads CASSLGAPTNEKLFF. The CDR3 bases are TGTGCCAGCAGCCTGGGGGCACCAACTAATGAAAAACTGTTTTTT. V is TRBV7-2 and J is TRBJ1-4, with D perhaps matching TRBD1 (6 bases). The V end lost 5 bases, the J end lost 0 bases, and 10 bases lay between the germline ends. The CDR3 totals 15 residues. Germline V gene data show CDR1 as SGHTA and CDR2 as FQGNSA.